This T cell receptor (beta chain) came from a study of shared clonotypes between healthy human individuals. Splitting of CD4+ cells produced CD45RA+ naive and CD45RA-negative memory subsets. Replicate sorted-subset PCRs were loaded with 150 to 200 ng DNA, tens of thousands of T cell genomes. Sequencing was performed with immunoSEQ multiplex PCR; in TCRdb, only in-frame clones are kept and a portion is missing. The repertoire holds 550,000 to 850,000 clones, with approximately 72% as singletons. Trimming stripped 5 bases from V and 2 bases from J, with 17 bases between. The CDR3 length is 16 residues. Germline CDR1 and CDR2: MNHNY and SVGAGI (reference sequence).

The sequence derives from a woman between 25 and 40 years old in good health. This rearrangement joins TRBV6-6 to TRBJ2-3, with D maybe TRBD2 (5 bases). The sequencing input was memory CD4+ T cells sorted from blood. The subset here: CD45RA-negative fraction. CDR3 nucleotide sequence: TGTGCCAGCAGTAAACGGACTTCCGTTAACACAGATACGCAGTATTTT. The encoded protein is CASSKRTSVNTDTQYF.